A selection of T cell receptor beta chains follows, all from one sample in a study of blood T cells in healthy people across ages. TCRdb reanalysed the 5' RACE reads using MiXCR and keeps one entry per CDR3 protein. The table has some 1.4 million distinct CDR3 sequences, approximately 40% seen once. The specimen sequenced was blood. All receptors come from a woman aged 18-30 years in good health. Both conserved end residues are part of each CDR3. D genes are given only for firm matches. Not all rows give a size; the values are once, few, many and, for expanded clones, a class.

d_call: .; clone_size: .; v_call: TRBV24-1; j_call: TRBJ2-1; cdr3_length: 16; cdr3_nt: TGTGCCACCAGTGATTCCGGGAGAGGGTCCTACAATGAGCAGTTCTTC; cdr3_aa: CATSDSGRGSYNEQFF
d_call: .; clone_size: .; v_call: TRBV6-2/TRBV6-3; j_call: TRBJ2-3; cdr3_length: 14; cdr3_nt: TGTGCCAGCAGTTACCCCAGAGTCGATGATACGCAGTATTTT; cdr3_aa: CASSYPRVDDTQYF
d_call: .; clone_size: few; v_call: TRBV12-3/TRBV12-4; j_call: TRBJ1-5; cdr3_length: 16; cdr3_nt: TGTGCCAGCAGTTTAGTCGGGGTCTATAGCAATCAGCCCCAGCATTTT; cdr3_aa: CASSLVGVYSNQPQHF
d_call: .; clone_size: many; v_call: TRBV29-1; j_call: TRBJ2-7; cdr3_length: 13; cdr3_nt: TGCAGCGTTGACACCGGGTCCGGCTACGAGCAGTACTTC; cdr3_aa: CSVDTGSGYEQYF
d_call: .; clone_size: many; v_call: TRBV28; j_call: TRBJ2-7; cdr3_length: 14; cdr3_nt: TGTGCCAGCAGTTTGGGCCAGGCGACCTACGAGCAGTACTTC; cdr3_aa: CASSLGQATYEQYF
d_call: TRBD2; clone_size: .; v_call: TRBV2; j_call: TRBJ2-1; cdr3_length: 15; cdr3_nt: TGTGCCAGCAGAGAACTAGCGGGGGGACCCAATGAGCAGTTCTTC; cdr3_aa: CASRELAGGPNEQFF
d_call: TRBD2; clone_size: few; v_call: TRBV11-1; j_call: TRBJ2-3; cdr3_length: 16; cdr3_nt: TGTGCCAGCACCGGACTAGCGGGAGTAGGGGCAGATACGCAGTATTTT; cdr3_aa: CASTGLAGVGADTQYF
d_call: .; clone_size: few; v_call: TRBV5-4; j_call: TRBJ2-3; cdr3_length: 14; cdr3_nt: TGTGCCAGCAGCTTAGTTCGAGGAGGAGATACGCAGTATTTT; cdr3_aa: CASSLVRGGDTQYF
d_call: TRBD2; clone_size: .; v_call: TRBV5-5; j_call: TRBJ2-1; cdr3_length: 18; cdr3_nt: TGTGCCAACAGCTTGGATGGTAGCGGGAACCTTCTCTACAATGAGCAGTTCTTC; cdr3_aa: CANSLDGSGNLLYNEQFF
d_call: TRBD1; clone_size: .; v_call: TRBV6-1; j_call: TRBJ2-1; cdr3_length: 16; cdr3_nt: TGTGCCAGCAAAGATTTCGGGACAGGGGATTCGAATGAGCAGTTCTTC; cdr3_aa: CASKDFGTGDSNEQFF
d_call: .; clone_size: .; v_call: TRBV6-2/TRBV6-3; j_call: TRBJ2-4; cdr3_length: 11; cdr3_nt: TGTGCCAGCCGCGACGGCCCTGAGCAGTACTTC; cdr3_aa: CASRDGPEQYF
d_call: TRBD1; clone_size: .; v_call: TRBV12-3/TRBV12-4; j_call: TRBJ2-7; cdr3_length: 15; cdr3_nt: TGTGCCAGCAGTCCCCGGGACAGGGGCACGAATGAGCAGTACTTC; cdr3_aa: CASSPRDRGTNEQYF
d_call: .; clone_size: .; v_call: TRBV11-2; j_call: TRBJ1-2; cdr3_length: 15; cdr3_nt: TGTGCCAGCAGCTTCGGGCAGGGAGGGCACTATGGCTACACCTTC; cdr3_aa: CASSFGQGGHYGYTF
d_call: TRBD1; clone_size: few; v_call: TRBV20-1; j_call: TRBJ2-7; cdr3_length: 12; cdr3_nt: TGCAGTGCGGACAGGGAGTCCTACGAGCAGTACTTC; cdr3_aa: CSADRESYEQYF
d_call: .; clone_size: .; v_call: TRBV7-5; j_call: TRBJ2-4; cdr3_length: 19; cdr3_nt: .; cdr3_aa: CISVSEASCDSTFWETQYF
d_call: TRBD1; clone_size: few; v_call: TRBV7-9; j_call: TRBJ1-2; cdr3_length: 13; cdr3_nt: TGTGCCAGCAGCTTACAGGGGGCGAGTGGCTACACCTTC; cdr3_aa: CASSLQGASGYTF
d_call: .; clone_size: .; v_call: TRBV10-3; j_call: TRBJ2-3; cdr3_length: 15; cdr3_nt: TGTGCCATCAGCCGGGGGAGCGATAGCACAGATACGCAGTATTTT; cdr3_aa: CAISRGSDSTDTQYF
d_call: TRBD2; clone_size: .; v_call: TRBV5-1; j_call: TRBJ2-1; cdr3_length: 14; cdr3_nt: TGCGCCAGCAGCTTGGTAGCGGGGTTCAATGAGCAGTTCTTC; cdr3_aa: CASSLVAGFNEQFF
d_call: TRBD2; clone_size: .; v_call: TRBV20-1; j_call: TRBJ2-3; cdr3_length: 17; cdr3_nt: TGCAGTGCTAGATCAGTTAGCGGGGGGCACTACACAGATACGCAGTATTTT; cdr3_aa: CSARSVSGGHYTDTQYF
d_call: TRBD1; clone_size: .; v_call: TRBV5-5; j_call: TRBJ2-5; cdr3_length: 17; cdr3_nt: TGTGCCAGCAACTCAAATGTAGCGGACAGGGCCCAAGAGACCCAGTACTTC; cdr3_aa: CASNSNVADRAQETQYF
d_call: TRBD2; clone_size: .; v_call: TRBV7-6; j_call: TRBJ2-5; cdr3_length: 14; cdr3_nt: TGTGCCAGCAGCCCTAGCGGTCCAAACAATGAGCAGTACTTC; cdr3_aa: CASSPSGPNNEQYF
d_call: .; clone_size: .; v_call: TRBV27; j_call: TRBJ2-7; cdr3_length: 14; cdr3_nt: TGTGCCAGCAGTGTAACCCCCCAGGGCTACGAGCAGTACTTC; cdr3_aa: CASSVTPQGYEQYF
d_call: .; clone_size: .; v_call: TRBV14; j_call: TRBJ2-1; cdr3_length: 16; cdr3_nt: TGTGCCAGCAGCCAACGATTCGACAGGTACCAAGAGACCCAGTTCTTC; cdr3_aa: CASSQRFDRYQETQFF
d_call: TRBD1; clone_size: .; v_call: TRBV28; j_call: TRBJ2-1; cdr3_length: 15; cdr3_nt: TGTGCCAGCAGTTGGGACAGTTCGAAGTTTAATGAGCAGTTCTTC; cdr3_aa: CASSWDSSKFNEQFF
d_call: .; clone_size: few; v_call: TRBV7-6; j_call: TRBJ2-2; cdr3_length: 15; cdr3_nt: TGTGCCAGCAGCTTACTAGCGCGACCCACCGGGGAGCTGTTTTTT; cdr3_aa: CASSLLARPTGELFF
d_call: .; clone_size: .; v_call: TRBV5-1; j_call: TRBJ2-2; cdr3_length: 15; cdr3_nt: TGCGCCAGCAGCTTGGTTGTAGCCGGTTCCGGGGAGCTGTTTTTT; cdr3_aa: CASSLVVAGSGELFF
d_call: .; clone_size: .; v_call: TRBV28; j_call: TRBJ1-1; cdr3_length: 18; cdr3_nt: TGTGCCAGCAGTTTACTCCTCCGGTCTGGACACTGGGGCCCTGAAGCTTTCTTT; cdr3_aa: CASSLLLRSGHWGPEAFF
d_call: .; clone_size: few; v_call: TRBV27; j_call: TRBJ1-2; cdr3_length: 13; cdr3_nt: TGTGCCAGCAGAAGGGGGGCAGGGGTTGGCTACACCTTC; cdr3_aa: CASRRGAGVGYTF
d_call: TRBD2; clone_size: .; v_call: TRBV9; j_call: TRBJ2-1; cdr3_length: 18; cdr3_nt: TGTGCCTGCAGCGTAGGCTCTAGCGGGGGGCTAGGGTACAATGAGCAGTTCTTC; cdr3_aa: CACSVGSSGGLGYNEQFF
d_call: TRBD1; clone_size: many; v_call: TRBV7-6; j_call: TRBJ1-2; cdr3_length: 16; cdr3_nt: TGTGCCAGCAGCCCCTCCTCCGGGACAGGCCTATATGGCTACACCTTC; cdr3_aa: CASSPSSGTGLYGYTF
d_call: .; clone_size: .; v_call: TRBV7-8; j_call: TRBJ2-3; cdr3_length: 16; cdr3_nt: TGTGCCAGCAGCGCTACTAGCACTTTCAGCACAGATACGCAGTATTTT; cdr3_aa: CASSATSTFSTDTQYF
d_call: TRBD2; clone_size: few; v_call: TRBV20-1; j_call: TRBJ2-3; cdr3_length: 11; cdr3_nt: TGCAGCCTAGCGGGCACAGATACGCAGTATTTT; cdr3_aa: CSLAGTDTQYF
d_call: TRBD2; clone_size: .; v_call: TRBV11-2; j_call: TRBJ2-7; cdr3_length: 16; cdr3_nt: TGTGCCAGCAGCCCACAAGGAGCGGGGGCATTGAACGAGCAGTACTTC; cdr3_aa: CASSPQGAGALNEQYF
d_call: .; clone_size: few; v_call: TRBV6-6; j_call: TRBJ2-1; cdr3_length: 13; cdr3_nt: TGTGCCAGCAGCCTTGACAGCCCATACGAGCAGTTCTTC; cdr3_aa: CASSLDSPYEQFF
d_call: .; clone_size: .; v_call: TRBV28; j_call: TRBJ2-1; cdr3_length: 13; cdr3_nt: TGTGCCAGCAGTTTCCCCGGTGGCGGGGAGCAGTTCTTC; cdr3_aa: CASSFPGGGEQFF
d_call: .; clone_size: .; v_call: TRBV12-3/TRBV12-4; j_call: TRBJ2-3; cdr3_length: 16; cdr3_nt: TGTGCCAGCAGTTTATTGTCGGGTGGGGGCACAGATACGCAGTATTTT; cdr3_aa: CASSLLSGGGTDTQYF
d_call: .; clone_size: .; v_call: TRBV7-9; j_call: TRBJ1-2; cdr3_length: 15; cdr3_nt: TGTGCCAGCAGCTTGGGGAACGGAGCCTCCTATGGCTACACCTTC; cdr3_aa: CASSLGNGASYGYTF
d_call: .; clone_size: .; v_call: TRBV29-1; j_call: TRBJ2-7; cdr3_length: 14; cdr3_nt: TGCAGCGTTGAAGGTGGGGGCAGGGGTTACGAGCAGTACTTC; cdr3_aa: CSVEGGGRGYEQYF
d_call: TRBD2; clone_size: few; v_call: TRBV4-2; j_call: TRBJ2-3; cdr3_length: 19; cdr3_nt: TGTGCCAGCAGCCAAGCGGGGACTAGCGGCCGCCTCTCCACAGATACGCGGTATTTT; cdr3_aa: CASSQAGTSGRLSTDTRYF
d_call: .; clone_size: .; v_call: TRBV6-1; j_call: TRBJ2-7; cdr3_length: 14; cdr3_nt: TGTGCCAGCAGGGGGCCTTGGGGGTCCTACGAGCAGTACTTC; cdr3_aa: CASRGPWGSYEQYF
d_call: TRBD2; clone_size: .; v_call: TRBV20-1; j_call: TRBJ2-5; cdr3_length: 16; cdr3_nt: TGCAGTGCCCCCGGGACTAGCGGGGGGTACGGCAATGAGCAGTACTTC; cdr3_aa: CSAPGTSGGYGNEQYF
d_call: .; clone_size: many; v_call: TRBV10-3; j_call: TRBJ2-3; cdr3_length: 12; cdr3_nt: TGTGCCATCAGTGAGGGCACAGATACGCAGTATTTT; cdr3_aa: CAISEGTDTQYF
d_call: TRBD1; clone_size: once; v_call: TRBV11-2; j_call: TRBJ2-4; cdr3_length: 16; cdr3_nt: TGTGCCAGCAGCTTAGGAGGGGGCGCGCTCCAAAACATTCAGTACTTC; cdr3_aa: CASSLGGGALQNIQYF
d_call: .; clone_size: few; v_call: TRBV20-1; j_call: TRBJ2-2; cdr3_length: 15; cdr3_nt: TGCAGTGCGCCGGGCTGGGGGCGGGAGAACGGGGAGCTGTTTTTT; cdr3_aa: CSAPGWGRENGELFF
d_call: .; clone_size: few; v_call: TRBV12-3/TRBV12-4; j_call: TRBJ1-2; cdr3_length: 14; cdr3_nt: TGTGCCAGCAGTCTCGACACCAACCCGGGGGGCTACACCTTC; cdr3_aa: CASSLDTNPGGYTF
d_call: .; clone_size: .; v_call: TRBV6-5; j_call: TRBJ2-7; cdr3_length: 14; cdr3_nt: TGTGCCAGCAGTTACTCGAGGGGGTTCCACGAGCAGTACTTC; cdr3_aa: CASSYSRGFHEQYF
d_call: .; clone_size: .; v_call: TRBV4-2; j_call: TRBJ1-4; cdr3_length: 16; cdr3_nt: TGTGCCAGCAACCAAGATGGGGCGGGGGGTGGTGAAAAACTGTTTTTT; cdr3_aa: CASNQDGAGGGEKLFF
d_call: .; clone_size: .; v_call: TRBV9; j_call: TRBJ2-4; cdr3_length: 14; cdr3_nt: TGTGCCAGCAGCGTAGACGCGGACAAAAACATTCAGTACTTC; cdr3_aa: CASSVDADKNIQYF
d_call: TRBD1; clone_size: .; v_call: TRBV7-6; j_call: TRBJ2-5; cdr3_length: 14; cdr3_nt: TGTGCCAGCAGCTTAGTCACAGGGGGTGAGACCCAGTACTTC; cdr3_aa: CASSLVTGGETQYF
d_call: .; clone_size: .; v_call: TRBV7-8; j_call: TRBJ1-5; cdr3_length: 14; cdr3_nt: TGTGCCAGCAGCTTAGCGGGGGGTTATCAGCCCCGGCATTTT; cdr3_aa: CASSLAGGYQPRHF
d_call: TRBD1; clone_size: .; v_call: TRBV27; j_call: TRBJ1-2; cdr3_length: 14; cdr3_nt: TGTGCCAGCAGTTCACAGGGGGCATATCATGGCTACACCTTC; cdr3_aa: CASSSQGAYHGYTF
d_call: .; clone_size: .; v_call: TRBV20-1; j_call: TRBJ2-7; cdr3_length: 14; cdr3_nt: TGCAGTGCTAGCTTCGGGACCGCCTCCTACGAGCAGTACTTC; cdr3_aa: CSASFGTASYEQYF
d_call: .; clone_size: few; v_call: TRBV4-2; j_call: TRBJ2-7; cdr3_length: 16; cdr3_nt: TGTGCCAGCAGCCCTCAACGGGGGATTGAGTCCTACGAGCAGTACTTC; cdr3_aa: CASSPQRGIESYEQYF
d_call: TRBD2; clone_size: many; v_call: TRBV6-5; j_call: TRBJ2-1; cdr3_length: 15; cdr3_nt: TGTGCCAGCAGCCCTACTAGCGGGAGACGCAATGAGCAGTTCTTC; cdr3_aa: CASSPTSGRRNEQFF